This TCR beta chain was captured in a study of CD8+ T cells in alopecia areata. Germline CDR1 reads SSHAT; CDR2 reads FNYEAQ (reference sequence). The CDR3 is made up of 14 amino acids. This clone was seen more than once but under ten times. Compared with germline, one end of the junction differs, possibly owing to a read error. Extracted from the samples, RNA was reverse transcribed into cDNA to serve as the sequencing template. Here immunoSEQ multiplex PCR was the method, and the copy in TCRdb shows in-frame clones only, minus some. In the table there are about 210,000 clones, approximately 40% of which are singletons. Noted treatment: oral pan-JAK inhibitor, 5-10 mg twice daily.

Sample: CD4+ T cells sorted from blood, taken at roughly week 38, from a patient treated with tofacitinib. This sequence originates from a human donor with alopecia areata. The genes are TRBV7-7 and TRBJ2-3; D remains ambiguous. CDR3 region: CASSNRVGSDTQYF. As DNA, the CDR3 is TGTGCTAGCAGCAATCGGGTGGGATCGGATACGCAGTATTTT.